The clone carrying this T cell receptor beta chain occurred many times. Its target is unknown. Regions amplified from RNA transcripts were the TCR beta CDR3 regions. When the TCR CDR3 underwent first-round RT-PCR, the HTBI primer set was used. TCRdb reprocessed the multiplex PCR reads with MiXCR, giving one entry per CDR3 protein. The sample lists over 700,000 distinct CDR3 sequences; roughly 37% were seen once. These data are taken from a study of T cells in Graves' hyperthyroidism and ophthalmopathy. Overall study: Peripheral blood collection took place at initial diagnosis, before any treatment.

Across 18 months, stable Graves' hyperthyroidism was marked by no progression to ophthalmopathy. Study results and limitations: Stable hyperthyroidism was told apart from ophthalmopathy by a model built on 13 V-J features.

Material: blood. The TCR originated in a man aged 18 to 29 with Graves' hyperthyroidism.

The CDR3 region has the DNA TGTGCCACCAGTGATTTGGGCCAGCCCCAGCATTTT. This encodes CATSDLGQPQHF. This chain joins TRBV24-1 and TRBJ1-5, with D unclear. The CDR3 sequence is 12 residues long. The germline V gene encodes CDR1 KGHDR and CDR2 SFDVKD. Trimming took 0 bases from V and 7 from J, leaving 3 bases between them.